These T cell receptor beta chains were read from a single sample in a study of cytomegalovirus exposure and HLA in healthy donors. TCRdb's copy holds only in-frame clones and misses some; the assay was immunoSEQ multiplex PCR. This table has more than 95,000 clones, around 76% appearing once. Sequenced material: PBMCs. The origin of the receptors is a man aged 50 or older in good health and CMV-seropositive. The CDR3 runs from the conserved cysteine through the conserved F or W. Each record gives: D gene, CDR3 length, clone size, V gene, J gene, CDR3 protein, CDR3 DNA. The D gene is left open where the match is weak. Size tells how often a clone was seen (once, few, many) or the class of an expanded clone, and some rows leave it out.

TRBD2	17	NA	TRBV5-1	TRBJ2-7	CASSLIRGSGGSYEQYF	TGCGCCAGCAGCTTAATAAGAGGAAGCGGGGGTTCCTACGAGCAGTACTTC
TRBD1	14	NA	TRBV28	TRBJ2-7	CASRPTGLTYEQYF	TGTGCCAGCAGACCGACAGGGCTTACCTACGAGCAGTACTTC
TRBD1	14	NA	TRBV7-9	TRBJ2-5	CATGFGTGQETQYF	TGTGCCACGGGATTCGGGACAGGACAAGAGACCCAGTACTTC
NA	14	NA	TRBV5-1	TRBJ2-7	CASSLQGNPYEQYF	TGCGCCAGCAGCTTACAGGGAAACCCCTACGAGCAGTACTTC
NA	14	NA	TRBV6-6	TRBJ2-7	CASSSTGSSYEQYF	TGTGCCAGCAGCTCGACAGGAAGCTCCTACGAGCAGTACTTC
NA	14	NA	TRBV6-5	TRBJ1-2	CASSTYRVDYGYTF	TGTGCCAGCAGTACGTACAGGGTGGACTATGGCTACACCTTC
NA	15	NA	TRBV5-6	TRBJ2-2	CASSPSPANTGELFF	TGTGCCAGCAGCCCATCCCCAGCGAACACCGGGGAGCTGTTTTTT
NA	16	NA	TRBV6-1	TRBJ2-3	CASSDLRTGRADTQYF	TGTGCCAGCAGTGATTTGAGAACAGGGCGGGCAGATACGCAGTATTTT
NA	14	few	TRBV7-2	TRBJ1-1	CASSLYGGTSGAFF	TGTGCCAGCAGCTTGTACGGGGGAACCAGTGGGGCTTTCTTT
TRBD1	15	NA	TRBV29-1	TRBJ1-2	CSVPQRNRGNYGYTF	TGCAGCGTTCCCCAGAGAAACAGGGGGAACTATGGCTACACCTTC
TRBD1	13	NA	TRBV10-1	TRBJ2-7	CASSPGQTYEQYF	TGCGCCAGCAGTCCGGGACAGACCTACGAGCAGTACTTC
TRBD2	15	NA	TRBV5-5	TRBJ2-1	CASSPGLAGYNEQFF	TGTGCCAGCAGCCCAGGATTAGCGGGGTACAATGAGCAGTTCTTC
NA	12	NA	TRBV9	TRBJ2-2	CASSQYTGELFF	TGTGCCAGCAGCCAGTACACCGGGGAGCTGTTTTTT
TRBD1	14	NA	TRBV2	TRBJ2-3	CASRGTGGTDTQYF	TGTGCCAGCAGGGGGACAGGGGGGACAGATACGCAGTATTTT
NA	15	NA	TRBV18	TRBJ2-7	CASSPPKLELNEQYF	TGTGCCAGCTCACCACCCAAACTTGAATTGAACGAGCAGTACTTC
NA	14	NA	TRBV6-1	TRBJ2-2	CASRLSGVTGELFF	TGTGCCAGCAGGTTATCAGGGGTCACCGGGGAGCTGTTTTTT
NA	16	NA	TRBV10-2	TRBJ2-7	CASSDSQERRRGEQYF	TGCGCCAGCAGTGACTCCCAAGAGCGGAGGAGAGGCGAGCAGTACTTC
TRBD1	13	few	TRBV29-1	TRBJ1-2	CSVDHRGDYGYTF	TGCAGCGTTGATCACAGGGGAGACTATGGCTACACCTTC
TRBD1	17	NA	TRBV15	TRBJ1-1	CATSRGTEPDLYTEAFF	TGTGCCACCAGCAGGGGGACAGAGCCTGACCTTTACACTGAAGCTTTCTTT
TRBD1	15	NA	TRBV18	TRBJ2-1	CASSPSTGDLNEQFF	TGTGCCAGCTCACCATCAACAGGGGATTTAAATGAGCAGTTCTTC
NA	13	NA	TRBV6-5	TRBJ1-4	CASRRGTNEKLFF	TGTGCCAGCAGACGTGGGACAAATGAAAAACTGTTTTTT
TRBD2	15	few	TRBV5-4	TRBJ2-2	CASSGTSGHTGELFF	TGTGCCAGCAGCGGGACTAGCGGGCACACCGGGGAGCTGTTTTTT
TRBD1	18	NA	TRBV5-6	TRBJ2-7	CASSIQGQGARIAYEQYF	TGTGCCAGCAGCATACAGGGACAGGGGGCGCGAATTGCCTACGAGCAGTACTTC
NA	16	NA	TRBV5-4	TRBJ2-7	CASSHSGGRGTYEQYF	TGTGCCAGCAGTCATTCCGGGGGTAGGGGAACCTACGAGCAGTACTTC
TRBD1	15	few	TRBV15	TRBJ2-7	CATSRASTGLYEQYF	TGTGCCACCAGCAGAGCGTCGACAGGGCTTTACGAGCAGTACTTC
TRBD2	14	NA	TRBV19	TRBJ2-7	CASSMGREFYEQYF	TGTGCCAGTAGTATGGGGCGGGAGTTCTACGAGCAGTACTTC